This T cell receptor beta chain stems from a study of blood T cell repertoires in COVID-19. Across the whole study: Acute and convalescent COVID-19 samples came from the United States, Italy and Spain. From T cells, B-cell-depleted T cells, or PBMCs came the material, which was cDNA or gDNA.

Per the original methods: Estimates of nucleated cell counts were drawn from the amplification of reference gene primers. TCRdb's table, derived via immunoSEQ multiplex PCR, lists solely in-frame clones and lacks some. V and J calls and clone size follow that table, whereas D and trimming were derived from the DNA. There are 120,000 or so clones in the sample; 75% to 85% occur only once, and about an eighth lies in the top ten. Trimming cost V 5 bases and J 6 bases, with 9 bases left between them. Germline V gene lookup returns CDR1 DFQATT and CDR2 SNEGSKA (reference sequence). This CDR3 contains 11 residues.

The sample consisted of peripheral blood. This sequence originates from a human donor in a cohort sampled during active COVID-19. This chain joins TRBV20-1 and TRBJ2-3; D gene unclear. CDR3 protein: CSASPPDTQYF. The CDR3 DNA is TGCAGTGCTTCCCCTCCGGATACGCAGTATTTT.